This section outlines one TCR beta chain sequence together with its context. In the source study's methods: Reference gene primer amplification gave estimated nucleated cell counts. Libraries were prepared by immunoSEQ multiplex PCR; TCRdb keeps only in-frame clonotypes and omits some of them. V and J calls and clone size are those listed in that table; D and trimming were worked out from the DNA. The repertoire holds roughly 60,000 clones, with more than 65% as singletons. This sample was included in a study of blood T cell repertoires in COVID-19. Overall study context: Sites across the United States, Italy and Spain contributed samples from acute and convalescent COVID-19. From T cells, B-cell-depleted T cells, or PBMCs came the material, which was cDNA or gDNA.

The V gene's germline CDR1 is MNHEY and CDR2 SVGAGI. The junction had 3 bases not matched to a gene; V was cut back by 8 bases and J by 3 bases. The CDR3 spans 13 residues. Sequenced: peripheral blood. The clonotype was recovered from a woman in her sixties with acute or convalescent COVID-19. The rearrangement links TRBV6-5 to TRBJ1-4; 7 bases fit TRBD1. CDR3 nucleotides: TGTGCCAGCTCGGGACAGCCTAATGAAAAACTGTTTTTT. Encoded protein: CASSGQPNEKLFF.